Below are 10 T cell receptor beta chains sequenced from a single sample in a study of cytomegalovirus exposure and HLA in healthy donors. The assay was immunoSEQ multiplex PCR, and TCRdb's table has in-frame clones only and misses some. The table lists some 330,000 clones, roughly 89% of them singletons, with under 0.85% in the top ten. The sample consisted of PBMCs. The source is a woman between 18 and 30 years old in good health and CMV-seronegative.

The chain has TRBV5-1 and TRBJ2-2; 13 bases are shared with TRBD2. V lost 0 bases, J lost 1 base, and 3 bases stayed unmatched. From germline, CDR1 is SGHRS and CDR2 YFSETQ. The length of the CDR3 is 18 residues. The DNA for the CDR3 is TGCGCCAGCAGCTTGGGCGGGACTAGCGGGATGAACACCGGGGAGCTGTTTTTT. Residues: CASSLGGTSGMNTGELFF.

This chain joins TRBV5-4 and TRBJ1-2; TRBD1 aligns across 8 bases. The V segment lost 4 bases and the J segment 4 bases; nucleotides outside the gene matches: 3. Per germline, CDR1 SGHNT and CDR2 YYREEE (reference sequence). This CDR3 has 13 residues. CDR3 sequence: CASSRQGSYGYTF. CDR3 DNA: TGTGCCAGCAGCCGACAGGGGTCCTATGGCTACACCTTC.

The gene calls are TRBV27 and TRBJ2-1; 9 bases match TRBD2. CDR3 size: 15 residues. CDR1 MNHEY and CDR2 SMNVEV come from the germline V gene (reference sequence). The J segment lost 3 bases and the V segment lost 3 bases, leaving 3 bases of the junction unmatched. CDR3 in amino acids: CASSFISGGYNEQFF. DNA of the CDR3: TGTGCCAGCAGTTTCATTAGCGGGGGCTACAATGAGCAGTTCTTC.

V usage is TRBV16 and J usage is TRBJ2-7, with D uncertain. V gave up 3 bases and J gave up 1 base, with 7 bases separating them. Germline loops: CDR1 KGHSY, CDR2 FQNENV. The CDR3 contains 13 residues. In DNA, the CDR3 is TGTGCCAGCAGCCACCCGTCTTCCTACGAGCAGTACTTC. Translated, it gives CASSHPSSYEQYF.

V gene TRBV11-2 combines with J gene TRBJ1-4, with D unresolved. This CDR3 has 15 residues. The V and J ends lost 6 bases and 5 bases respectively, with 16 bases between them. Germline CDR1 and CDR2: SGHAT and FQNNGV. Written as DNA, the CDR3 is TGTGCCAGCAGGGGAGATGGCAGCCCGAATGAAAAACTGTTTTTT. Translation gives CASRGDGSPNEKLFF.

This chain links TRBV4-1 with TRBJ2-1, with 7 positions matching TRBD2. There are 16 residues in the CDR3. J lost 3 bases, V lost 0 bases, and 5 bases had no gene match. Looked up from germline, CDR1 is MGHRA and CDR2 is YSYEKL. DNA of the CDR3: TGCGCCAGCAGCCAAGATCGCCTAGCGGTCTACAATGAGCAGTTCTTC. Protein sequence: CASSQDRLAVYNEQFF.

The chain employs TRBV7-9 and TRBJ2-3; 7 bases are a match to TRBD2. The trim removed 3 bases at V and 5 bases at J, leaving 8 bases unmatched. The CDR3 length is 15 residues. Germline CDR1 SEHNR, CDR2 FQNEAQ (reference sequence). CDR3 in DNA: TGTGCCAGCAGCTTTAAGCGGGATGGATTAGATACGCAGTATTTT. Translated: CASSFKRDGLDTQYF.

V gene TRBV20-1 combines with J gene TRBJ1-1; D unclear. The CDR3 spans 11 residues. V lost 3 bases and J 1 base, leaving 3 bases between the germline ends. Per the germline V gene, CDR1 is DFQATT and CDR2 is SNEGSKA (reference sequence). The CDR3: CSASRNTEAFF. The CDR3 coding sequence is TGCAGTGCTAGCAGGAACACTGAAGCTTTCTTT.

CDR3 nucleotide sequence: TGTGCCAGCAGCTTAGAGGCGGGACAGCAGTACTTC. Translation gives CASSLEAGQQYF. The chain joins TRBV7-9 to TRBJ2-7; tentative D call: TRBD2 (6 bases). The germline gives CDR1 SEHNR, CDR2 FQNEAQ (reference sequence). This CDR3 comprises 12 residues. V lost 1 base to trimming and J lost 8 bases, with 9 bases between them.

The chain carries TRBV7-3 and TRBJ2-1, with TRBD2 identical over 7 bases. Unmatched junction bases numbered 7, after V lost 1 base and J lost 7 bases. The CDR3 length is 15 residues. Germline CDR1 SGHTA, CDR2 FQGTGA. The CDR3 nucleotides read TGTGCCAGCAGCTTAAATTCGGGAGGCCTTAATGAGCAGTTCTTC. Its translation is CASSLNSGGLNEQFF.